This T cell receptor beta chain was sequenced during a study of T cells after yellow fever vaccination. Whole-study findings and limits: Among primary-vaccination clones, most reappeared after the booster, at about 95% for CD4 and more than 85% for CD8.

They built TCR cDNA with 5'RACE template switching, a step that put in a universal primer site and UMIs. A single record per CDR3 protein comes from TCRdb applying MiXCR to the 5' RACE reads. The repertoire consists of 300,000 to 350,000 distinct CDR3 sequences, with about 4% occurring once and the leading ten covering 20% to 25%. In its sample, this clonotype was seen a few times. Its target is not known. The CDR3 is made up of 15 amino acids. V was clipped by 0 bases and J by 4 bases, with 10 bases between them. Germline CDR1 LNHNV, CDR2 YYDKDF (reference sequence). The sequence came from a man younger than 35 who received the YFV17D yellow fever vaccine. This material consisted of PBMCs, taken 5 days after the yellow fever booster vaccination. V is TRBV15 and J is TRBJ1-5; possible D gene TRBD1, 5 bases. In nucleotides, the CDR3 is TGTGCCACCAGCAGAGATGGGACGGGAAATCAGCCCCAGCATTTT. Protein sequence: CATSRDGTGNQPQHF.